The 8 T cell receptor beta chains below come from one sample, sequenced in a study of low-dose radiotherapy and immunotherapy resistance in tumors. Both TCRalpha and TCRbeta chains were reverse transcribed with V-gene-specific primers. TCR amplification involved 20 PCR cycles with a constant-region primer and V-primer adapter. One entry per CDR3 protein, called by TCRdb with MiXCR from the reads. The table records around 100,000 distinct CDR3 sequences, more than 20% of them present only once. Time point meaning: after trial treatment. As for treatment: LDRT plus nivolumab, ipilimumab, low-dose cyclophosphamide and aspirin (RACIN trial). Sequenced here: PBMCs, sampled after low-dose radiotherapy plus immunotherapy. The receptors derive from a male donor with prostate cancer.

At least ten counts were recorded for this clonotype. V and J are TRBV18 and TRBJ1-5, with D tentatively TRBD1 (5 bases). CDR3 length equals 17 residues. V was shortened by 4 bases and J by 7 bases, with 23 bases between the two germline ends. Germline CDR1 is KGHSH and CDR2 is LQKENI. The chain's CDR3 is CASSLIGTYQNKQPQHF. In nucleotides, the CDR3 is TGTGCCAGCTCACTAATCGGGACGTACCAAAATAAACAGCCCCAGCATTTT. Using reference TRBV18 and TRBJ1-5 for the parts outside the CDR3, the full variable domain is NAGVMQNPRHLVRRRGQEARLRCSPMKGHSHVYWYRQLPEEGLKFMVYLQKENIIDESGMPKERFSAEFPKEGPSILRIQQVVRGDSAAYFCASSLIGTYQNKQPQHFGDGTRLSIL.

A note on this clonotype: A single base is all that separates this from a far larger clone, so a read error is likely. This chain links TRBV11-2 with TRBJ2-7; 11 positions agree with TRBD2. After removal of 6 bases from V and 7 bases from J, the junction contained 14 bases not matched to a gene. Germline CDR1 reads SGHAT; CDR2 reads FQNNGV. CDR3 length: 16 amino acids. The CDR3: CASRRISGGASDEQYF. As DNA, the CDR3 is TGTGCCAGCAGGCGTATTAGCGGGGGGGCTTCGGATGAGCAGTACTTC.

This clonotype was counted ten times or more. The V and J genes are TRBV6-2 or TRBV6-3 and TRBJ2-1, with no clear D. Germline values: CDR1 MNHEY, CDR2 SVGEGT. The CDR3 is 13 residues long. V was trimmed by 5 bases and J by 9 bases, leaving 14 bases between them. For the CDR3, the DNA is TGTGCCAGCAGTGGCGCCCGGTCGGGTGAGCAGTTCTTC. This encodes CASSGARSGEQFF.

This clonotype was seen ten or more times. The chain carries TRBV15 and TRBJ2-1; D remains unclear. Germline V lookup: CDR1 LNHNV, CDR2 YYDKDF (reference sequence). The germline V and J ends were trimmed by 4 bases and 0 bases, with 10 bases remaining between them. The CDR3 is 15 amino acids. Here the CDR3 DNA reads TGTGCCACCAGCACCAGATCAGGCTCCTACAATGAGCAGTTCTTC. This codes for CATSTRSGSYNEQFF. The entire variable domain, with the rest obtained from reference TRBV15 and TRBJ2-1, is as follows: DAMVIQNPRYQVTQFGKPVTLSCSQTLNHNVMYWYQQKSSQAPKLLFHYYDKDFNNEADTPDNFQSRRPNTSFCFLDIRSPGLGDTAMYLCATSTRSGSYNEQFFGPGTRLTVL.

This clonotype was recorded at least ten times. CDR3 loop: CASSAGQDIYGYTF. The CDR3 DNA is TGTGCCAGCAGCGCCGGACAGGATATCTATGGCTACACCTTC. The rearrangement joins TRBV9 to TRBJ1-2; 7 nucleotides line up with TRBD1. CDR1 and CDR2 from the germline V gene are SGDLS and YYNGEE. The J segment lost 4 bases and the V segment lost 3 bases, leaving 6 bases of the junction unmatched. There are 14 residues in the CDR3.

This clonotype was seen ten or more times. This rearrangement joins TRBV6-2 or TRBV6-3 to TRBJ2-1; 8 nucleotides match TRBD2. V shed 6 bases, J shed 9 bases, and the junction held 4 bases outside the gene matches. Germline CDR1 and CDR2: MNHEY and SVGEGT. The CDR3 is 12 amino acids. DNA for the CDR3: TGTGCCAGCAGAGCCCTAGCGGGTGAGCAGTTCTTC. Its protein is CASRALAGEQFF.

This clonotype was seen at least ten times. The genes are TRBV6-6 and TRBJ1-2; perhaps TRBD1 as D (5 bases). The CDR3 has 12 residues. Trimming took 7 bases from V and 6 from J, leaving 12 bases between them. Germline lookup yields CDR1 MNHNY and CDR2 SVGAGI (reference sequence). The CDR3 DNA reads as TGTGCCAGCATGCGGGGACCCCATGGCTACACCTTC. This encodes CASMRGPHGYTF.

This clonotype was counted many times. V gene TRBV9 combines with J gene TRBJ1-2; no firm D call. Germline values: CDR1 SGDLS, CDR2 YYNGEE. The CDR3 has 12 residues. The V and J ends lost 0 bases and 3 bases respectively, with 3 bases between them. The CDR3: CASSVDDYGYTF. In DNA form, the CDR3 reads TGTGCCAGCAGCGTAGATGACTATGGCTACACCTTC.